In this sample, the clone carrying this TCR beta chain turned up many times. CDR1 is SGHTA, CDR2 FQGNSA, per germline. There are 15 residues in the CDR3. The germline V and J ends were trimmed by 5 bases and 2 bases, with 14 bases remaining between them. Unique molecular identifiers were used to barcode this TCRbeta library. Via MiXCR, TCRdb re-called the PCR reads, giving one row per CDR3 protein. Of some 200,000 distinct CDR3 sequences listed, more than 6.5% are singletons. This sample was included in a study of T-cell reconstitution after alpha-beta-depleted transplantation in children. The J gene is TRBJ2-3, the V gene TRBV7-2; D remains unclear. The source was PBMCs from the stem cell graft donor, collected from the stem cell graft. This receptor was obtained from a human donor who donated a stem cell graft to a child with Wiskott-Aldrich syndrome. CDR3 amino acids: CASSPDGHNTDTQYF. CDR3 sequence (DNA): TGTGCCAGCAGCCCTGATGGGCACAACACAGATACGCAGTATTTT.